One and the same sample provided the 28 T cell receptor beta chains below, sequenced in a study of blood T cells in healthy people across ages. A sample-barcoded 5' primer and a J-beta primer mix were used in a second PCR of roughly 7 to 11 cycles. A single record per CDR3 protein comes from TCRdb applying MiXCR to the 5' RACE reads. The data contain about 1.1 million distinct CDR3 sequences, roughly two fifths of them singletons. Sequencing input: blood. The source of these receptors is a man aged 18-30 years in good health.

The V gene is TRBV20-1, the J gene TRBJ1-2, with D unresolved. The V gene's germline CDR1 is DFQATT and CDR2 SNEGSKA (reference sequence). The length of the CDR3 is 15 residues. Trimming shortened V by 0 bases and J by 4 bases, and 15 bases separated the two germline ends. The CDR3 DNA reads TGCAGTGCTAGAGATACCGCCAGAAACACCTATGGCTACACCTTC. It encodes CSARDTARNTYGYTF.

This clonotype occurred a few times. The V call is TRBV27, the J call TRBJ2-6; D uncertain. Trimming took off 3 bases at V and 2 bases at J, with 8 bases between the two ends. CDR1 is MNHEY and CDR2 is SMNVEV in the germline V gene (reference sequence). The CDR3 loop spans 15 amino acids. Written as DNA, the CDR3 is TGTGCCAGCAGTTTTGTCGTGACTGGGGCCAACGTCCTGACTTTC. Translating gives CASSFVVTGANVLTF.

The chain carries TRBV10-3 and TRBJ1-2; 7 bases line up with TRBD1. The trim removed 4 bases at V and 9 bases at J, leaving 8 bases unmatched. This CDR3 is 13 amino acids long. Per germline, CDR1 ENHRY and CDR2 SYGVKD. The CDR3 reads CAISATGFVRYTF. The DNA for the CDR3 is TGTGCCATCAGTGCGACAGGGTTTGTTCGCTACACCTTC.

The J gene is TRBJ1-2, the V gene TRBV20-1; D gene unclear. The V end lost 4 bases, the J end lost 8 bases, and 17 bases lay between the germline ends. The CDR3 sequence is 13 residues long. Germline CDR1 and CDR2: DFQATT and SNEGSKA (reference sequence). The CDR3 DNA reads TGCAGTGCTAAGGGCAGGACCGGGAGCGGCTACACCTTC. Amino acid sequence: CSAKGRTGSGYTF.

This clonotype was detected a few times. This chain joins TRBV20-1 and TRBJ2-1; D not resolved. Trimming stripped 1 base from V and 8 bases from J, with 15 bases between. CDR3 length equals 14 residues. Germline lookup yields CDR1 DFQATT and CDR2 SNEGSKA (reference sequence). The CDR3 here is CSARAFPNGYEQFF. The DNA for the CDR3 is TGCAGTGCTAGAGCTTTTCCCAACGGTTATGAGCAGTTCTTC.

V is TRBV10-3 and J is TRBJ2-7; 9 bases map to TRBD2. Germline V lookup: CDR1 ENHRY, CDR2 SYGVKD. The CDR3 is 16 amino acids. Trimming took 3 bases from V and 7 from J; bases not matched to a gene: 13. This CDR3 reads CAISDPSGNSYNEQYF. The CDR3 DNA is TGTGCCATCAGTGATCCTAGCGGGAACTCCTACAATGAGCAGTACTTC.

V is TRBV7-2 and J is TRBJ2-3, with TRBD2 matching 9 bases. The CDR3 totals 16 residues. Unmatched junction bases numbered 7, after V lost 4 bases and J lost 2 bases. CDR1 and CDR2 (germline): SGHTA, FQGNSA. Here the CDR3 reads CASSSYSGGNTDTQYF. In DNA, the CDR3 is TGTGCCAGCAGCTCCTATAGCGGGGGAAACACAGATACGCAGTATTTT.

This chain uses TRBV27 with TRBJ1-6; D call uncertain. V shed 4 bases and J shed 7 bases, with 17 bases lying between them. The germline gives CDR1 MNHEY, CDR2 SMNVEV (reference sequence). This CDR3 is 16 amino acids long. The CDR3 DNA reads TGTGCCAGCAGTTGGACTGCGTCGGATCTAAATTCACCCCTCCACTTT. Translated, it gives CASSWTASDLNSPLHF.

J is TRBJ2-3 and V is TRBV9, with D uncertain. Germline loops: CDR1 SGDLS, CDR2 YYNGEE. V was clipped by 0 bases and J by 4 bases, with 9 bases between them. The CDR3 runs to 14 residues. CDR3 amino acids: CASSVDTSADTQYF. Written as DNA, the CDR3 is TGTGCCAGCAGCGTAGATACATCCGCAGATACGCAGTATTTT.

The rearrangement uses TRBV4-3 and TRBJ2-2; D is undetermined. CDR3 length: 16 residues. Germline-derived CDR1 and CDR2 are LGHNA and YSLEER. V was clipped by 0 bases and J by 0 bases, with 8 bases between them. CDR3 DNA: TGCGCCAGCAGCCAAGATTCCGGGTCGAACACCGGGGAGCTGTTTTTT. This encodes CASSQDSGSNTGELFF.

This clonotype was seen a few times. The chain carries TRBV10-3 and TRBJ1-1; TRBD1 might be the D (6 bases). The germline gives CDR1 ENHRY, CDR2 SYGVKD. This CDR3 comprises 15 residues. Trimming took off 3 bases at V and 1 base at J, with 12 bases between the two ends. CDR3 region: CAISDRAGANTEAFF. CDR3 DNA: TGTGCCATCAGTGATCGGGCAGGGGCGAACACTGAAGCTTTCTTT.

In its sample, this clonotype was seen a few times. Written as DNA, the CDR3 is TGTGCCAGCAGCGGGACAGGGGGCGCGGGGACTGAAGCTTTCTTT. Amino acids: CASSGTGGAGTEAFF. The chain links TRBV9 to TRBJ1-1; the match to TRBD1 covers 11 bases. Trimming cost V 3 bases and J 5 bases; bases outside gene matches: 6. Germline CDR1 and CDR2: SGDLS and YYNGEE. The CDR3 length is 15 residues. The full variable domain, in which reference TRBV9 and TRBJ1-1 provide the parts outside the CDR3, is DSGVTQTPKHLITATGQRVTLRCSPRSGDLSVYWYQQSLDQGLQFLIQYYNGEERAKGNILERFSAQQFPDLHSELNLSSLELGDSALYFCASSGTGGAGTEAFFGQGTRLTVV.

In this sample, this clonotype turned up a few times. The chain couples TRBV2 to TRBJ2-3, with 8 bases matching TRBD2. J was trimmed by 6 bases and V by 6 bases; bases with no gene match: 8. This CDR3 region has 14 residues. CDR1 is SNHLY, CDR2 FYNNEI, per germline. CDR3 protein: CASSISGGGDTQYF. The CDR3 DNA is TGTGCCAGCAGCATAAGCGGGGGAGGGGATACGCAGTATTTT.

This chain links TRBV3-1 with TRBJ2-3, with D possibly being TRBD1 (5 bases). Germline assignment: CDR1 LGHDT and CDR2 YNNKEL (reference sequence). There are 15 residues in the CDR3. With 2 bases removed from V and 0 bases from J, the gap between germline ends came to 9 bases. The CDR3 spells CASSQTDTSTDTQYF. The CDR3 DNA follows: TGTGCCAGCAGCCAAACGGACACTAGCACAGATACGCAGTATTTT.

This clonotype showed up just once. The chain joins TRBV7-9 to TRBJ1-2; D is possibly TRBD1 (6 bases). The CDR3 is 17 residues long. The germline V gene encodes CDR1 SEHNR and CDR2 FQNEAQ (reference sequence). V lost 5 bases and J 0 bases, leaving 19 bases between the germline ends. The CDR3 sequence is CASSPKLRGAANYGYTF. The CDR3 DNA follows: TGTGCCAGCAGCCCCAAATTAAGGGGGGCTGCTAACTATGGCTACACCTTC.

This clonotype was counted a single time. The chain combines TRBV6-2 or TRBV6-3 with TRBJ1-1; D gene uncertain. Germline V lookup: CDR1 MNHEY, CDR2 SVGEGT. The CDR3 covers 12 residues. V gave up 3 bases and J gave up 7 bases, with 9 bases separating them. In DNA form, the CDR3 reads TGTGCCAGCAGTTATGGCCCACGTGAAGCTTTCTTT. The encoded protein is CASSYGPREAFF.

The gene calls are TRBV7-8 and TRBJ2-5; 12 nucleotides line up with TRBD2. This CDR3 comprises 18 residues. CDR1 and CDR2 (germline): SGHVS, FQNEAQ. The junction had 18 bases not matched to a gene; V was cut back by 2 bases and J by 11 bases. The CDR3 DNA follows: TGTGCCAGCAGCTTAATACTAGCGGGGGGCCACCCTAGGGATGAGCAGTACTTC. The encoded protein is CASSLILAGGHPRDEQYF. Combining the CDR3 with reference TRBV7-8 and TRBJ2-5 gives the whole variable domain GAGVSQSPRYKVAKRGQDVALRCDPISGHVSLFWYQQALGQGPEFLTYFQNEAQLDKSGLPSDRFFAERPEGSVSTLKIQRTQQEDSAVYLCASSLILAGGHPRDEQYFGPGTRLLVL.

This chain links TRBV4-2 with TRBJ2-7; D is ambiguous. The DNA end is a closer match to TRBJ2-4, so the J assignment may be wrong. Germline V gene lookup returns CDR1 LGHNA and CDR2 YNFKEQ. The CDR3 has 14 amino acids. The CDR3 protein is CASSSTLIENIQYF. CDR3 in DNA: TGTGCCAGCAGCTCAACATTGATAGAAAACATTCAGTACTTC.

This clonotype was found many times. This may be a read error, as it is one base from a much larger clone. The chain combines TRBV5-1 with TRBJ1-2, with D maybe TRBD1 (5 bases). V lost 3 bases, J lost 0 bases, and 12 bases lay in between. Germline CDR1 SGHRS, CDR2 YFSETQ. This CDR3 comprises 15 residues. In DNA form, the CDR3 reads TGCGCCAGCAGCTGGGGGACGGAGTCTAACTATGGCTACACCTTC. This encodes CASSWGTESNYGYTF. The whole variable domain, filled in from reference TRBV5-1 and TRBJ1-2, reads KAGVTQTPRYLIKTRGQQVTLSCSPISGHRSVSWYQQTPGQGLQFLFEYFSETQRNKGNFPGRFSGRQFSNSRSEMNVSTLELGDSALYLCASSWGTESNYGYTFGSGTRLTVV.

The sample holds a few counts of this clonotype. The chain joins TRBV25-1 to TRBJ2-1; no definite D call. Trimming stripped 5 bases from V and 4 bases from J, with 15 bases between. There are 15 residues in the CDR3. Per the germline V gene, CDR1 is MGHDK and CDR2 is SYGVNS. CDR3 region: CASSNMALGYNEQFF. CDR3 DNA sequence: TGTGCCAGCAGTAATATGGCCTTGGGGTACAATGAGCAGTTCTTC.

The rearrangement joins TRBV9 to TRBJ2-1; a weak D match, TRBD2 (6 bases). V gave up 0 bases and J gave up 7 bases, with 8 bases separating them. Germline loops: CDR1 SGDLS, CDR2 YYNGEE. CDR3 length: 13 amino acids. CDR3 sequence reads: CASSVGGENEQFF. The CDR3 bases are TGTGCCAGCAGCGTAGGGGGGGAGAATGAGCAGTTCTTC.

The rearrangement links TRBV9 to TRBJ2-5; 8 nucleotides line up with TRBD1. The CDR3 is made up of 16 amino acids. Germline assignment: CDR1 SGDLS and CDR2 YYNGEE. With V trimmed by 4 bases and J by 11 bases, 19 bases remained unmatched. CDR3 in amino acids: CASSFSGGLAYNEQYF. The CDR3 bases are TGTGCCAGCAGCTTTTCAGGGGGCCTAGCCTACAATGAGCAGTACTTC.

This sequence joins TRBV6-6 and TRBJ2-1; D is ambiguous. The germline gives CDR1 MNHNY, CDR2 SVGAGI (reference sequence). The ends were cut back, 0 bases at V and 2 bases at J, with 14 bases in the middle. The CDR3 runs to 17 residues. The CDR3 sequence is CASSYSGQSVPYNEQFF. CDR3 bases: TGTGCCAGCAGTTACTCAGGTCAGAGTGTGCCCTACAATGAGCAGTTCTTC.

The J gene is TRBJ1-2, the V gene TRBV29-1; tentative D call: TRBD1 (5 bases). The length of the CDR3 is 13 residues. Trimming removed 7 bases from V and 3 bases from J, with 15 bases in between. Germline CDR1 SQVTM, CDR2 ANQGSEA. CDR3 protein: CSGSTGTDYGYTF. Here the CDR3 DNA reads TGCAGCGGCTCCACCGGGACGGACTATGGCTACACCTTC.

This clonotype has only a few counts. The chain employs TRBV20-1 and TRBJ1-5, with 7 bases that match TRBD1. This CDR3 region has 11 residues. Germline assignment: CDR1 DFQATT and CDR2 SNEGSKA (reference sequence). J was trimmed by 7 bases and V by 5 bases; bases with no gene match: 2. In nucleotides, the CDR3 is TGCAGTGCTGGGGACAGACAGCCCCAGCATTTT. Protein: CSAGDRQPQHF.

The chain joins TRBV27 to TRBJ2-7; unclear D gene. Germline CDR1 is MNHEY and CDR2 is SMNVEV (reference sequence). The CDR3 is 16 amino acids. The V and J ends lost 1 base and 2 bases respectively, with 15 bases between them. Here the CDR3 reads CASSLFWGRIAYEQYF. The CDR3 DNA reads TGTGCCAGCAGTTTATTTTGGGGTCGCATCGCCTACGAGCAGTACTTC.

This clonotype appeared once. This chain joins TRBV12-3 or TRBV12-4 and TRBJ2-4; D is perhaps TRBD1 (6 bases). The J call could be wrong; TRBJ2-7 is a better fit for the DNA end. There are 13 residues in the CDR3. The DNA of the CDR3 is TGTGCCAGCGCTGGGACACCTTCCTACGAGCAGTACTTC. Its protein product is CASAGTPSYEQYF.

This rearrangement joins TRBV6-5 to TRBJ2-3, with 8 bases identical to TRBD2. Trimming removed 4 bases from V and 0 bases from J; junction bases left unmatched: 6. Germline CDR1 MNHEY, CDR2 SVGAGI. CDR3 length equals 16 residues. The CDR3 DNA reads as TGTGCCAGCAGTTTCGGGGGGGGGGTAAGCACAGATACGCAGTATTTT. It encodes CASSFGGGVSTDTQYF.